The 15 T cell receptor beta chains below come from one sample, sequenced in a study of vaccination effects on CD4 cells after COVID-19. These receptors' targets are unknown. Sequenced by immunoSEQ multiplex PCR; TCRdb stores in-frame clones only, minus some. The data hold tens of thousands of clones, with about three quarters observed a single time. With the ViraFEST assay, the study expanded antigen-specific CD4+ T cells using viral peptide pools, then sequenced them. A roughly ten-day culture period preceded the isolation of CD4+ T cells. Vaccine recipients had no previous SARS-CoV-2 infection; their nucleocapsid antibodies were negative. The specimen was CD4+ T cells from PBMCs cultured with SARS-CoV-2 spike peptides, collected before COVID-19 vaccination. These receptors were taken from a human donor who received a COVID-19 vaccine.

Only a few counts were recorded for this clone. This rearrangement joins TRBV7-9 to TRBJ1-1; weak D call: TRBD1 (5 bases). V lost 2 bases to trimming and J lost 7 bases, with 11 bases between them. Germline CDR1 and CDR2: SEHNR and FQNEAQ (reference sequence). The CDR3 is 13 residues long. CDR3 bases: TGTGCCAGCAGCTTACGGGGCCTAGTTGAAGCTTTCTTT. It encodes CASSLRGLVEAFF.

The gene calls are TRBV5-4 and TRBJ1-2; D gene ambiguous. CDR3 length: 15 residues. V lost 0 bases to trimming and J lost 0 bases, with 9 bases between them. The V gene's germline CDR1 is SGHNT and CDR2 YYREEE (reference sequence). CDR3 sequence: CASSLGAGSNYGYTF. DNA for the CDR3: TGTGCCAGCAGCTTGGGGGCGGGATCTAACTATGGCTACACCTTC.

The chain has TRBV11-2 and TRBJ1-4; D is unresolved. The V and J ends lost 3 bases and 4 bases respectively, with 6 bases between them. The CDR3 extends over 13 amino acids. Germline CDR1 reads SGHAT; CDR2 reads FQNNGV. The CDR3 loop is CASSFWGNEKLFF. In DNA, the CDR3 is TGTGCCAGCAGCTTTTGGGGTAATGAAAAACTGTTTTTT.

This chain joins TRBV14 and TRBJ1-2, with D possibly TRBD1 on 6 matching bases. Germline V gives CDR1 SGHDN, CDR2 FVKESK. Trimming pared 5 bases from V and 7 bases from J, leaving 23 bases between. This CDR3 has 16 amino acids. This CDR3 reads CASSVQGGGVVSGYTF. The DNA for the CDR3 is TGTGCCAGCAGCGTACAGGGAGGTGGTGTCGTGAGTGGCTACACCTTC.

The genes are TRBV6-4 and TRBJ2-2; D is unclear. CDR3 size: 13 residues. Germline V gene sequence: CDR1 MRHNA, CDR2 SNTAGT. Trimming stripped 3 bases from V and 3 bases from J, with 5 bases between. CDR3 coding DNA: TGTGCCAGCAGTGAAGAGGACACCGGGGAGCTGTTTTTT. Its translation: CASSEEDTGELFF.

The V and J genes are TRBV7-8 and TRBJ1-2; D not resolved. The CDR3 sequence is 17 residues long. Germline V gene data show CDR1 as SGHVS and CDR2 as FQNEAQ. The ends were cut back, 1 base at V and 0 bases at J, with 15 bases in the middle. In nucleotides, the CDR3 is TGTGCCAGCAGCTTAGGGATCATGTGGAATCCTAACTATGGCTACACCTTC. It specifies CASSLGIMWNPNYGYTF.

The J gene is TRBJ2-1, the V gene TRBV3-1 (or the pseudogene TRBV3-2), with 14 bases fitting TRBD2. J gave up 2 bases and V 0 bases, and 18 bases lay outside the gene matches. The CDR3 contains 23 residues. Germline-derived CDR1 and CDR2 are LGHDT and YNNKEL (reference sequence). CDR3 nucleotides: TGTGCCAGCAGCCAAGAAAGGTTAGTCTTTGGGACTAGCGGGAGCACAACCTACAATGAGCAGTTCTTC. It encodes CASSQERLVFGTSGSTTYNEQFF.

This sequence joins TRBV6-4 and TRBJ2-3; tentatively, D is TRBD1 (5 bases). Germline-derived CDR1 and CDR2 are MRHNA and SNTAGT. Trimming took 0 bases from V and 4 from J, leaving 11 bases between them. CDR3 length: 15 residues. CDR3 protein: CASSDSKQGPDTQYF. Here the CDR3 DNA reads TGTGCCAGCAGTGACTCGAAGCAGGGCCCAGATACGCAGTATTTT.

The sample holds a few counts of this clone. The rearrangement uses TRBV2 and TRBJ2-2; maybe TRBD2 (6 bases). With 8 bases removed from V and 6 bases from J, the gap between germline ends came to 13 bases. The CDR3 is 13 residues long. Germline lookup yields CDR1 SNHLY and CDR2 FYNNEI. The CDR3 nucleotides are TGTGCCAGCGGGGGGACGATGGCCGGGGAGCTGTTTTTT. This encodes CASGGTMAGELFF. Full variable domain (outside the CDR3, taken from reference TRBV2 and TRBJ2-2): EPEVTQTPSHQVTQMGQEVILRCVPISNHLYFYWYRQILGQKVEFLVSFYNNEISEKSEIFDDQFSVERPDGSNFTLKIRSTKLEDSAMYFCASGGTMAGELFFGEGSRLTVL.

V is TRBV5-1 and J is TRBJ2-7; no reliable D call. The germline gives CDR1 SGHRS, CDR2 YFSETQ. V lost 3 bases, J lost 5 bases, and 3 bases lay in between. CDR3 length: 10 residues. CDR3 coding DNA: TGCGCCAGCAGCTACCACGAGCAGTACTTC. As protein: CASSYHEQYF.

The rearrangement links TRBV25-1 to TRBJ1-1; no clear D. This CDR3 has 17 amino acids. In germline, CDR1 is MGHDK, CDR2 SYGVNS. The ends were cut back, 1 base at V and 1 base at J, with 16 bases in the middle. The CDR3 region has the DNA TGTGCCAGCAGTGAATGGAGACTCTCCGGGAGGAACACTGAAGCTTTCTTT. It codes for CASSEWRLSGRNTEAFF.

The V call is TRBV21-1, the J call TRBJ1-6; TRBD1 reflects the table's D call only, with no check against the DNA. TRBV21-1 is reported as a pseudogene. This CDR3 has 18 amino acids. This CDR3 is CASSNGRQGSSYNSPLHF. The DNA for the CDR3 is TGTGCCAGCAGCAACGGGAGACAGGGGAGCTCCTATAATTCACCCCTCCACTTT.

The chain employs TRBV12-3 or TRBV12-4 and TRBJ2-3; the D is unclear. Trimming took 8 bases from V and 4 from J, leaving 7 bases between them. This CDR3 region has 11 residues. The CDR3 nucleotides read TGTGCCAGCTCTGTAGCAGATACGCAGTATTTT. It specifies CASSVADTQYF.

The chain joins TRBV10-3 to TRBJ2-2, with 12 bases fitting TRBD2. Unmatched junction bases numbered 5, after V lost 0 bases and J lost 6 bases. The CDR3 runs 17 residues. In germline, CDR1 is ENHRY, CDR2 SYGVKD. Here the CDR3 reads CAISESQGTSGPGELFF. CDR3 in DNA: TGTGCCATCAGTGAGTCTCAGGGGACTAGCGGGCCCGGGGAGCTGTTTTTT.

CDR3 amino acids: CASSTTQGNTQYF. The CDR3 DNA follows: TGTGCCAGTAGCACCACACAGGGGAATACGCAGTATTTT. The chain is built from TRBV19 and TRBJ2-3, with 7 bases matching TRBD1. V lost 6 bases, J lost 7 bases, and 7 bases stayed unmatched. Germline assignment: CDR1 LNHDA and CDR2 SQIVND (reference sequence). This CDR3 contains 13 residues.